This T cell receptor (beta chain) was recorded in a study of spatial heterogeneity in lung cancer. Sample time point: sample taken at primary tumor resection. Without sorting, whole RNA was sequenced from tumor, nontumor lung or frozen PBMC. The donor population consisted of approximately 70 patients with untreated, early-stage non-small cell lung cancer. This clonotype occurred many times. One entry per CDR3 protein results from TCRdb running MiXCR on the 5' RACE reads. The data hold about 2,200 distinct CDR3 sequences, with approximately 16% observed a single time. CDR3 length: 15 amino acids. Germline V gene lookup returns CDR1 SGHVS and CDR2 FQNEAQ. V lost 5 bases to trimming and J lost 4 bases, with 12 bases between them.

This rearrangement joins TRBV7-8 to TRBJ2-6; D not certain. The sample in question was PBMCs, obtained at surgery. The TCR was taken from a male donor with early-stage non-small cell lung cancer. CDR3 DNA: TGTGCCAGCAGCCGAGATCGGTCGGGGGCCAACGTCCTGACTTTC. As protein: CASSRDRSGANVLTF. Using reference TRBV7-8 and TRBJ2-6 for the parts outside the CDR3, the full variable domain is GAGVSQSPRYKVAKRGQDVALRCDPISGHVSLFWYQQALGQGPEFLTYFQNEAQLDKSGLPSDRFFAERPEGSVSTLKIQRTQQEDSAVYLCASSRDRSGANVLTFGAGSRLTVL.